This T cell receptor (beta chain) originates from a study of blood T cell repertoires in COVID-19. For the study at large: COVID-19 samples collected from the United States, Italy and Spain covered acute and convalescent phases.

Measured with immunoSEQ multiplex PCR; TCRdb has only the in-frame clones, and not every one. The sample carries some 78,000 clones, 80% to 95% recorded once. The CDR3 spans 16 residues. V was trimmed by 0 bases and J by 8 bases, leaving 16 bases between them. The germline V gene encodes CDR1 SNHLY and CDR2 FYNNEI. The sequence was collected from a woman between 50 and 59 years old in a cohort sampled during active COVID-19. This sequence joins TRBV2 and TRBJ1-4; maybe TRBD1 (5 bases). Sequencing was performed on peripheral blood. The chain's CDR3 is CASSEALAGGWEKLFF. The CDR3 region has the DNA TGTGCCAGCAGTGAAGCGCTTGCGGGGGGTTGGGAAAAACTGTTTTTT.